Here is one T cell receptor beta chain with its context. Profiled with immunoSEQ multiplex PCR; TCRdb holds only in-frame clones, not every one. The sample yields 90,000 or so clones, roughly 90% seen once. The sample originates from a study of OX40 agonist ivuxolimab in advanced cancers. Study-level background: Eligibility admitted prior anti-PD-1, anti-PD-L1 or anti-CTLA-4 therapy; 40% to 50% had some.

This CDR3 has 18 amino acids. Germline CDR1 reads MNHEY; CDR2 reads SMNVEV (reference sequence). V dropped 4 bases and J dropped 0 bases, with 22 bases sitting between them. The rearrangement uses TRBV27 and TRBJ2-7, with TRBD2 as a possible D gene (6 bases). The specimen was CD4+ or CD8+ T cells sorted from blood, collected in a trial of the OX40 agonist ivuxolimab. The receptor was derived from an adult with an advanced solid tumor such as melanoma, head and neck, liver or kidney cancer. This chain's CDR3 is CASSSPSRMRGGSYEQYF. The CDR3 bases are TGTGCCAGCAGTTCCCCGAGCCGGATGCGGGGCGGCTCCTACGAGCAGTACTTC.